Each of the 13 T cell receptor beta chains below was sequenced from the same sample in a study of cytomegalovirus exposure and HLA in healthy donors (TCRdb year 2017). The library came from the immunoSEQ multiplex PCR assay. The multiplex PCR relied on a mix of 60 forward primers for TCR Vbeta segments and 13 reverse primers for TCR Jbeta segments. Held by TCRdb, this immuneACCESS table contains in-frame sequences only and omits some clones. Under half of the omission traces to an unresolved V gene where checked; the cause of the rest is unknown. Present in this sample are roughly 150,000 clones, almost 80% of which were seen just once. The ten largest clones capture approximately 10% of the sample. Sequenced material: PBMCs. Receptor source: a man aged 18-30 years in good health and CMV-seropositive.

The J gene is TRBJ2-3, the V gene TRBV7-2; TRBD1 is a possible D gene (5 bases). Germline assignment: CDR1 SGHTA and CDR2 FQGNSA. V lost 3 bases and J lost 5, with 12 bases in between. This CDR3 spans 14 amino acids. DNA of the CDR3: TGTGCCAGCAGCTTGGGGCTGCCGGGAGATACGCAGTATTTT. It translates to CASSLGLPGDTQYF.

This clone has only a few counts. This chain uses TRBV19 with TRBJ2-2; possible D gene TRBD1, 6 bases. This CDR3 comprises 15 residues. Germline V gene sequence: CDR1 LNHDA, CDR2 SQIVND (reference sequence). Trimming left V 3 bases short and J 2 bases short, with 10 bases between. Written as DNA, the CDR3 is TGTGCCAGTAGTATTGGGGACACTAACACCGGGGAGCTGTTTTTT. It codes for CASSIGDTNTGELFF.

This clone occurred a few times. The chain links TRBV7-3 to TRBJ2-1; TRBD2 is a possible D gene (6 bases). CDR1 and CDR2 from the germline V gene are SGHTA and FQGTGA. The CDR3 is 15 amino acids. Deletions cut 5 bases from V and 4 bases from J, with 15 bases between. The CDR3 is CASSPTSGGYNEQFF. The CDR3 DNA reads TGTGCCAGCAGCCCGACTAGTGGGGGATACAATGAGCAGTTCTTC.

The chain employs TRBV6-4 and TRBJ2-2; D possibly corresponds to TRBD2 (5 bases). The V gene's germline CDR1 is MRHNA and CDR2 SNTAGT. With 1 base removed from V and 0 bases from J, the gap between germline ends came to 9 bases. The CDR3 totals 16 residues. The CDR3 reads CASSDWQDSNTGELFF. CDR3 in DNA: TGTGCCAGCAGTGACTGGCAGGACTCGAACACCGGGGAGCTGTTTTTT.

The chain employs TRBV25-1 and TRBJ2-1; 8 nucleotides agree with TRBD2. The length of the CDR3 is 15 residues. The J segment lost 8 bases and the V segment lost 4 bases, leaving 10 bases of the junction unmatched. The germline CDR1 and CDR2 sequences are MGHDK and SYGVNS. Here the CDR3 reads CASSVTREAPDEQFF. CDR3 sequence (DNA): TGTGCCAGCAGTGTGACGCGGGAGGCGCCGGATGAGCAGTTCTTC.

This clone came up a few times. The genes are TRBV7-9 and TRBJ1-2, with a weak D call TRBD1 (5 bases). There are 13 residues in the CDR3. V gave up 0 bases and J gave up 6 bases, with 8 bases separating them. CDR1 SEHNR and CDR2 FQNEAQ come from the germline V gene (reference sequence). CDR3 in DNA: TGTGCCAGCAGCTTAGCCAGGGATGATGGCTACACCTTC. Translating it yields CASSLARDDGYTF.

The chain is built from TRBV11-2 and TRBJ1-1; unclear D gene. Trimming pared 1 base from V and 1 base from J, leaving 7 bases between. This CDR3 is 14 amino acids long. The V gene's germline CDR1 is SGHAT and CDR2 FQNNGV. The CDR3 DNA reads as TGTGCCAGCAGCTTAGCCGGGGAGAACACTGAAGCTTTCTTT. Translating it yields CASSLAGENTEAFF.

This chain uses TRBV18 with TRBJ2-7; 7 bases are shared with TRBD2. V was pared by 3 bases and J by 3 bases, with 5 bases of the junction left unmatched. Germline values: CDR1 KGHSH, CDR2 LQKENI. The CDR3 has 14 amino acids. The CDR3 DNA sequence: TGTGCCAGCTCACCTAGGGAGGGTGGCTACGAGCAGTACTTC. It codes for CASSPREGGYEQYF.

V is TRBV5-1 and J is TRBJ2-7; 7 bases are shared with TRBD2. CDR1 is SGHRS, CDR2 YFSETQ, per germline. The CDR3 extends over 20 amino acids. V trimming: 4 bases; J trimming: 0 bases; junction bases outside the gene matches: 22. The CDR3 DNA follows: TGCGCCAGCAGCCAACTCCCCCCCGGACTAGTGGGGGGAAGCTCCTACGAGCAGTACTTC. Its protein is CASSQLPPGLVGGSSYEQYF.

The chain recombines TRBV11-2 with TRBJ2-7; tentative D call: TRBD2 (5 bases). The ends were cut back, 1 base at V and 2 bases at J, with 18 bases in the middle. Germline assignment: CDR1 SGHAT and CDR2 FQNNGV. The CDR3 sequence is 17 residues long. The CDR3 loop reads CASSLGVASASPYEQYF. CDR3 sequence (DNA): TGTGCCAGCAGCTTAGGGGTAGCGTCGGCCAGCCCCTACGAGCAGTACTTC.

In nucleotides, the CDR3 is TGCGCCAGCAGCTTGCCTAGCGGGACTGGCGAGCAGTTCTTC. It translates to CASSLPSGTGEQFF. The V gene is TRBV5-1, the J gene TRBJ2-1, with 9 bases fitting TRBD2. Germline V gene sequence: CDR1 SGHRS, CDR2 YFSETQ. The CDR3 totals 14 residues. V was clipped by 1 base and J by 10 bases; unmatched bases: 6.

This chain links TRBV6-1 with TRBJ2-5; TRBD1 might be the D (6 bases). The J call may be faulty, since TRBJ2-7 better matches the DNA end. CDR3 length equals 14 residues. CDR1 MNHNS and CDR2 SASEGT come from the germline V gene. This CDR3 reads CASRLGGPSYEQYF. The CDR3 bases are TGTGCCAGCAGGTTAGGGGGACCATCCTACGAGCAGTACTTC.

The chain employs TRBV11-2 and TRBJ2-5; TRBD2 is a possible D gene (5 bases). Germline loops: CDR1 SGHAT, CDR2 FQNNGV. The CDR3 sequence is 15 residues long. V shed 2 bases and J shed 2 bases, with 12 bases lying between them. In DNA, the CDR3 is TGTGCCAGCAGCTTATTCGCGGGTACACAAGAGACCCAGTACTTC. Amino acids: CASSLFAGTQETQYF.